The entry below gives a single T cell receptor (beta chain) sequence along with its context. The target antigen is unknown. An assay was performed, and its level was deep. Some clones are missing from TCRdb's copy, which holds only in-frame ones; the method was immunoSEQ multiplex PCR. The sample includes approximately 1,500,000 clones, 95% to 99% seen only once; the top ten take about 0.45%. This sample was taken from a study of shared clonotypes between healthy human individuals. Study outcomes and limitations: Sharing across four donors was seen in roughly 5% of naive CD4 clonotypes.

This sequence was found in a man aged 25 to 45 in good health. Sequencing input: naive CD4+ T cells sorted from blood. Sample subset: CD45RA+ positively selected.

This CDR3 is CAWSSARTSHNLYEQYF. The CDR3 bases are TGTGCCTGGAGTAGCGCACGGACTAGTCACAATTTGTACGAGCAGTACTTC. This chain connects TRBV30 to TRBJ2-7; TRBD2 matches at 7 bases. J lost 4 bases, V lost 2 bases, and 17 bases had no gene match. The CDR3 is 17 amino acids. Germline CDR1 GTSNPN, CDR2 SVGIG (reference sequence).